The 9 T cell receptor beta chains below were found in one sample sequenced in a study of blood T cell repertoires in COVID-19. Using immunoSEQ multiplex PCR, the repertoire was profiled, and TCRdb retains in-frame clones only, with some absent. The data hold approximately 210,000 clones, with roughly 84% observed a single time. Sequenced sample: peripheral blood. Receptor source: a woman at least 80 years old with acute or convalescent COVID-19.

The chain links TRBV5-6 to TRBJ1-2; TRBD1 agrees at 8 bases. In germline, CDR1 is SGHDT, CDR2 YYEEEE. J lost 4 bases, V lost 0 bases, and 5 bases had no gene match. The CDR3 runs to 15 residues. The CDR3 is CASSLGDRGSYGYTF. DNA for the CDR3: TGTGCCAGCAGCTTGGGTGACAGGGGAAGCTATGGCTACACCTTC.

CDR3 nucleotide sequence: TGTGCCAGCAGTTACAGGCGACAGGGGTACGAGCAGTACTTC. Protein product: CASSYRRQGYEQYF. This rearrangement joins TRBV6-5 to TRBJ2-7, with 8 positions matching TRBD1. V shed 2 bases and J 4 bases; nucleotides not matched to a gene: 4. The CDR3 extends over 14 amino acids. The germline V gene encodes CDR1 MNHEY and CDR2 SVGAGI.

This chain's CDR3 is CASKVSALVSGNTIYF. Here the CDR3 DNA reads TGTGCCAGTAAAGTCTCCGCGCTCGTGTCCGGAAACACCATATATTTT. The chain recombines TRBV19 with TRBJ1-3; D not resolved. The CDR3 sequence is 16 residues long. Trimming took off 7 bases at V and 4 bases at J, with 20 bases between the two ends. The germline V gene encodes CDR1 LNHDA and CDR2 SQIVND (reference sequence).

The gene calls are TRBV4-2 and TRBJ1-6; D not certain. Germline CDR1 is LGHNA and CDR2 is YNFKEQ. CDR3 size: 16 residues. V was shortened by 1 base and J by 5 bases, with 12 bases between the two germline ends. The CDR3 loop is CASSQVGGPNNSPLHF. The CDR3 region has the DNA TGTGCCAGCAGCCAAGTAGGAGGGCCCAATAATTCACCCCTCCACTTT.

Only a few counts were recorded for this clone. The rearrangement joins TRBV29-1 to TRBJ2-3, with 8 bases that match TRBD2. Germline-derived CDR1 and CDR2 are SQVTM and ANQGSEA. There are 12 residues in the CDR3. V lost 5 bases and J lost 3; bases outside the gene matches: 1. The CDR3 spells CSVLAGTDTQYF. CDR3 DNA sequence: TGCAGCGTTCTAGCGGGTACAGATACGCAGTATTTT.

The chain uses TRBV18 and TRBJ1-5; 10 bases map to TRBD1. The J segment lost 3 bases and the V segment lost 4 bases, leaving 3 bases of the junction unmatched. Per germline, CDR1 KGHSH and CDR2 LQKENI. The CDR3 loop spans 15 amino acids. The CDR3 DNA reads TGTGCCAGCTCACACGGACAGGGGGTCAATCAGCCCCAGCATTTT. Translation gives CASSHGQGVNQPQHF.

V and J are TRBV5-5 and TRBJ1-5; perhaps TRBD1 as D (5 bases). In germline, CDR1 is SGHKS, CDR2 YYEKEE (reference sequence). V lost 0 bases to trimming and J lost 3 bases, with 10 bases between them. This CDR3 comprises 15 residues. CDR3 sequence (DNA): TGTGCCAGCAGCTTGGGGGGCGCTTTCAATCAGCCCCAGCATTTT. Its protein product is CASSLGGAFNQPQHF.

The CDR3 region has the DNA TGTGCCAGCAGGACGGACAGGGGAAACTATGGCTACACCTTC. This codes for CASRTDRGNYGYTF. The V gene is TRBV6-5, the J gene TRBJ1-2, with 9 bases that match TRBD1. The CDR3 totals 14 residues. V gave up 6 bases and J gave up 2 bases; unmatched junction bases: 4. Germline lookup yields CDR1 MNHEY and CDR2 SVGAGI.

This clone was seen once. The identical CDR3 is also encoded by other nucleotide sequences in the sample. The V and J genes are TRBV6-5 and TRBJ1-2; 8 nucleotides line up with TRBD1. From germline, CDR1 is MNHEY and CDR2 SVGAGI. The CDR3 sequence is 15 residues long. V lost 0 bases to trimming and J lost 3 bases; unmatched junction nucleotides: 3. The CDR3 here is CASSYSGTGDYGYTF. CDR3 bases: TGTGCCAGCAGTTACTCCGGGACAGGAGACTATGGCTACACCTTC.